This TCR beta chain was recovered during a study of OX40 agonist ivuxolimab in advanced cancers. Turning to this clone: One end of the junction varies from germline; a read error may be responsible.

Profiled with immunoSEQ multiplex PCR; TCRdb holds only in-frame clones, not every one. The sample lists around 79,000 clones; 80% to 90% were seen once. This receptor was identified in an adult with an advanced solid tumor such as melanoma, head and neck, liver or kidney cancer. The sequencing here drew on CD4+ or CD8+ T cells sorted from blood, taken in a trial of the OX40 agonist ivuxolimab.

CDR3 residues: CASSLVGGNQPQHF. CDR3 in DNA: TGTGCCAGCAGCTTGGTTGGGGGTAATCAGCCCCAGCATTTT. The V call is TRBV5-1, the J call TRBJ1-5; maybe TRBD1 (5 bases). The germline gives CDR1 SGHRS, CDR2 YFSETQ. The CDR3 sequence is 14 residues long.